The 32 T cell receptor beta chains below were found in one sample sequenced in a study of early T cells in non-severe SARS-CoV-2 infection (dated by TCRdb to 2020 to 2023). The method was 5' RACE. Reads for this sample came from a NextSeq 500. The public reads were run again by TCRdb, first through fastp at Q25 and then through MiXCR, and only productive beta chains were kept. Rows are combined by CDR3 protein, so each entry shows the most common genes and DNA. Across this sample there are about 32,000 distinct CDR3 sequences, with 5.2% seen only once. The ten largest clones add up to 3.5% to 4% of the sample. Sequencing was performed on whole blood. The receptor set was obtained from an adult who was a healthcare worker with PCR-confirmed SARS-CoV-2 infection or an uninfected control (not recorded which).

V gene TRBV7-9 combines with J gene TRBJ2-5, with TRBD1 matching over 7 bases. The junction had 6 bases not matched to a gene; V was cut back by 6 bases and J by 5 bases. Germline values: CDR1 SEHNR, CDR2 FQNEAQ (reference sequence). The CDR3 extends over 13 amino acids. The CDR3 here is CASRKTGTETQYF. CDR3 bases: TGTGCCAGCAGAAAGACAGGGACCGAGACCCAGTACTTC.

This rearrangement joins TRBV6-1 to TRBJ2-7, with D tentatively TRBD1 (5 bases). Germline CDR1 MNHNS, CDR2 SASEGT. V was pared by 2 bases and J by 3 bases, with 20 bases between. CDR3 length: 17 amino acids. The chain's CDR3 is CASSEFLQDPTGYEQYF. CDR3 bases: TGTGCCAGCAGTGAATTCCTACAGGATCCTACCGGCTACGAGCAGTACTTC.

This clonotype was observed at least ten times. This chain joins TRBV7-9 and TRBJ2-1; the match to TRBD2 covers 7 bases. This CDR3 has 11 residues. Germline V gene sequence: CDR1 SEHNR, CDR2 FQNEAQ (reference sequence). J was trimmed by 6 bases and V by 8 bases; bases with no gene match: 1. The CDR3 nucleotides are TGTGCCAGCGGCGGGGGCAATGAGCAGTTCTTC. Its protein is CASGGGNEQFF.

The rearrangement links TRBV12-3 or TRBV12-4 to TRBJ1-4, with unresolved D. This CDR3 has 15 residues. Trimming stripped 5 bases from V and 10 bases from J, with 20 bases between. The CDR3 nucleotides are TGTGCCAGCAGTCCAGTGGATATTTCGGGCCGAAAACTGTTTTTT. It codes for CASSPVDISGRKLFF.

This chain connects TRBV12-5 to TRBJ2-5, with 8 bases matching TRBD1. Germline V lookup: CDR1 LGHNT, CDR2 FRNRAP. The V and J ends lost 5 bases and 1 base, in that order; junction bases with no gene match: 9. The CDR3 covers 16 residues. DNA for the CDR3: TGTGCTAGTGGTCCAGACAGGGGCTTCACCCAAGAGACCCAGTACTTC. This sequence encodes CASGPDRGFTQETQYF.

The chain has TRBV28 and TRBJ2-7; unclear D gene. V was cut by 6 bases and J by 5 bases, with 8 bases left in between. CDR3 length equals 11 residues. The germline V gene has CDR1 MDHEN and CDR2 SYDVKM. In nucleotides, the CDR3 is TGTGCCAGCAGGTCCTGGGACGAGCAGTACTTC. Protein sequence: CASRSWDEQYF.

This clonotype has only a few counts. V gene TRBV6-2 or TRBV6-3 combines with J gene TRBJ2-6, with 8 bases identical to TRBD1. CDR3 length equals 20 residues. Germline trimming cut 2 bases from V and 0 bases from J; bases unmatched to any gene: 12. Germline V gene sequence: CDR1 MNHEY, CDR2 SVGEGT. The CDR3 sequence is CASSYLPGQGSISGANVLTF. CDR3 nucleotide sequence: TGTGCCAGCAGTTACCTACCTGGACAGGGCTCCATCTCTGGGGCCAACGTCCTGACTTTC.

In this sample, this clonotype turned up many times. This CDR3 reads CASSQDRRKQFF. The DNA of the CDR3 is TGTGCCAGCAGCCAGGATCGGCGGAAGCAGTTCTTC. The chain recombines TRBV16 with TRBJ2-1; D not resolved. The CDR3 loop spans 12 amino acids. Trimming took off 3 bases at V and 11 bases at J, with 11 bases between the two ends. Germline V gene data show CDR1 as KGHSY and CDR2 as FQNENV.

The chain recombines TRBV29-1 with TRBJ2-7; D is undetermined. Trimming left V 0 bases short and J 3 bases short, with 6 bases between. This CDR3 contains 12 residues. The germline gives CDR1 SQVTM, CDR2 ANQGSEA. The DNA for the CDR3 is TGCAGCGTTGAAGATCGGCGCTACGAGCAGTACTTC. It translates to CSVEDRRYEQYF.

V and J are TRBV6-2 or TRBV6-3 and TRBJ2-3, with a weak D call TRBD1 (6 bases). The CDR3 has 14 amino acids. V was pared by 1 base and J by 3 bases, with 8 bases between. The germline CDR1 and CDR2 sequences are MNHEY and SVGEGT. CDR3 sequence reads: CASSYLQGTDTQYF. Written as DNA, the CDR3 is TGTGCCAGCAGTTACTTGCAGGGGACAGATACGCAGTATTTT.

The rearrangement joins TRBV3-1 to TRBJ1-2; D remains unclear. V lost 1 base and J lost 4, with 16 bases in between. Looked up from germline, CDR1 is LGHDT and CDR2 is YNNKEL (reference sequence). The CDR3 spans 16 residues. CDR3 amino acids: CASSQASRRSGYGYTF. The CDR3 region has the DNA TGTGCCAGCAGCCAAGCCTCGAGGCGGTCGGGCTATGGCTACACCTTC.

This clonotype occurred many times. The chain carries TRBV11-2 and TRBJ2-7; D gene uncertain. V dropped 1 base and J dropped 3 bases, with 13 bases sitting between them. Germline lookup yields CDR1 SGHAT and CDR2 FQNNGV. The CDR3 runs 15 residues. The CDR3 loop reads CASSLAPVTDYEQYF. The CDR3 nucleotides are TGTGCCAGCAGCTTAGCGCCCGTCACGGACTACGAGCAGTACTTC.

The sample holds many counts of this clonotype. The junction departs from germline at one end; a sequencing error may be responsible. CDR3: CAISAGGSDTGELFF. CDR3 DNA sequence: TGTGCCATCAGCGCAGGGGGCTCTGACACCGGGGAGCTGTTTTTT. The chain employs TRBV7-9 and TRBJ2-2; 8 bases map to TRBD1. Germline V CDR1 and CDR2: SEHNR, FQNEAQ (reference sequence). The CDR3 is made up of 15 amino acids.

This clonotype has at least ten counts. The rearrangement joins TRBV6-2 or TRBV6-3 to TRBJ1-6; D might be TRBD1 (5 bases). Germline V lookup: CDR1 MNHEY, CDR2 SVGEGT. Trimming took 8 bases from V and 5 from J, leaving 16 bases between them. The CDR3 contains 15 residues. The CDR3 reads CASGAEIYDNSPLHF. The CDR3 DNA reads TGTGCCAGCGGGGCGGAAATTTACGATAATTCACCCCTCCACTTT.

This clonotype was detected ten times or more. The DNA of the CDR3 is TGTGCCAGCAGTACAGCGGGAGGAAGGACCGGGGAGCTGTTTTTT. Protein product: CASSTAGGRTGELFF. V usage is TRBV28 and J usage is TRBJ2-2; 9 bases line up with TRBD2. Germline trimming cut 5 bases from V and 5 bases from J; bases unmatched to any gene: 6. From germline, CDR1 is MDHEN and CDR2 SYDVKM. This CDR3 contains 15 residues.

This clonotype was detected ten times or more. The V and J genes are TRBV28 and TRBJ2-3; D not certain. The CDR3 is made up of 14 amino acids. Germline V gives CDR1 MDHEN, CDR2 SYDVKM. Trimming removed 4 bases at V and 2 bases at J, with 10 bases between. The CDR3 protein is CASSSPALTDTQYF. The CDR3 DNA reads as TGTGCCAGCAGTTCCCCGGCCCTCACAGATACGCAGTATTTT. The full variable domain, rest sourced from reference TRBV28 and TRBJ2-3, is DVKVTQSSRYLVKRTGEKVFLECVQDMDHENMFWYRQDPGLGLRLIYFSYDVKMKEKGDIPEGYSVSREKKERFSLILESASTNQTSMYLCASSSPALTDTQYFGPGTRLTVL.

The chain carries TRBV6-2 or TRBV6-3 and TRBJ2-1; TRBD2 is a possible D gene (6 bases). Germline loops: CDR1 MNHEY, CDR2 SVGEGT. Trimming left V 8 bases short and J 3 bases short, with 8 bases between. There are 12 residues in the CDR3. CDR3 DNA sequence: TGTGCCAGCCGGCGGGGCTACAATGAGCAGTTCTTC. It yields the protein CASRRGYNEQFF.

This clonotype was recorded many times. The CDR3 region is CASRGPGHTYEQYF. The CDR3 DNA is TGTGCCAGCAGGGGCCCGGGACATACATACGAGCAGTACTTC. V and J are TRBV11-2 and TRBJ2-7; possibly TRBD1 for D (6 bases). Germline loops: CDR1 SGHAT, CDR2 FQNNGV. V lost 6 bases and J 4 bases, leaving 16 bases between the germline ends. The CDR3 has 14 residues.

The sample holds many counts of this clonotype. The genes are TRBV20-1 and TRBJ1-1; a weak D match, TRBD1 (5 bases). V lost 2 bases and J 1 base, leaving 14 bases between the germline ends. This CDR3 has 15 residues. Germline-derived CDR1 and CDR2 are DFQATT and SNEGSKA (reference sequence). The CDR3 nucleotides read TGCAGTGCTAGACAATATCAGGGAAAGAACACTGAAGCTTTCTTT. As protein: CSARQYQGKNTEAFF.

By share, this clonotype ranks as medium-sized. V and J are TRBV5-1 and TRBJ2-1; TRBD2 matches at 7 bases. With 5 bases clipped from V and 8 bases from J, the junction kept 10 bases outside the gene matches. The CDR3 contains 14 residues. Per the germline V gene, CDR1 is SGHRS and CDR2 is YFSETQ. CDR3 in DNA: TGCGCCAGCAGGCTCCAGGGAGGGCCGGATGAGCAGTTCTTC. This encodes CASRLQGGPDEQFF.

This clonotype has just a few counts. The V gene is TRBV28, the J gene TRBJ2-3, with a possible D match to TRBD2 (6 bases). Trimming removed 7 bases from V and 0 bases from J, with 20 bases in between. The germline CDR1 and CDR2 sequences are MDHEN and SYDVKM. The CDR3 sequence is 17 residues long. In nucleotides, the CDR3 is TGTGCCAGCACCCATCTGTGGACTGGGACTAGCACAGATACGCAGTATTTT. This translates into CASTHLWTGTSTDTQYF. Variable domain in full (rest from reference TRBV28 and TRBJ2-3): DVKVTQSSRYLVKRTGEKVFLECVQDMDHENMFWYRQDPGLGLRLIYFSYDVKMKEKGDIPEGYSVSREKKERFSLILESASTNQTSMYLCASTHLWTGTSTDTQYFGPGTRLTVL.

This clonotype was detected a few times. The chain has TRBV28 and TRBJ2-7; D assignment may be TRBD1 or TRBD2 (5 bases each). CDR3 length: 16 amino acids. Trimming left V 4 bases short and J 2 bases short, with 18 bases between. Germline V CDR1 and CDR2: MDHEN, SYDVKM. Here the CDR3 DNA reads TGTGCCAGCAGTTATCAGCTAGGGGACGGAACCTACGAGCAGTACTTC. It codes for CASSYQLGDGTYEQYF.

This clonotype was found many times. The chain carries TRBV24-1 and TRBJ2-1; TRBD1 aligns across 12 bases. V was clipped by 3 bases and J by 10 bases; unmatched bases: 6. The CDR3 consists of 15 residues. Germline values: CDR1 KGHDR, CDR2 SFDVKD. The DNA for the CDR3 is TGTGCCACCAGTGATACCGGGACAGGGGGCCGGGAGCAGTTCTTC. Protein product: CATSDTGTGGREQFF.

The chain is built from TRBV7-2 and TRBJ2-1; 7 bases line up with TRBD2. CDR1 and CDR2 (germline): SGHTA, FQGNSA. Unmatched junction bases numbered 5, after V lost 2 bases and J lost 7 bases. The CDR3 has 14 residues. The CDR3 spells CASSLMGDYNEQFF. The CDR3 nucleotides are TGTGCCAGCAGCTTAATGGGGGACTATAATGAGCAGTTCTTC.

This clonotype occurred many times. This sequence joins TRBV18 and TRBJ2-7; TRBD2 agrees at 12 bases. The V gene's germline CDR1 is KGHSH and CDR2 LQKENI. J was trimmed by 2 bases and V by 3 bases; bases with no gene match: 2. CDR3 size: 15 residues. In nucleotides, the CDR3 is TGTGCCAGCTCACCGAGGACTAGCGGGGCCTACGAGCAGTACTTC. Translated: CASSPRTSGAYEQYF.

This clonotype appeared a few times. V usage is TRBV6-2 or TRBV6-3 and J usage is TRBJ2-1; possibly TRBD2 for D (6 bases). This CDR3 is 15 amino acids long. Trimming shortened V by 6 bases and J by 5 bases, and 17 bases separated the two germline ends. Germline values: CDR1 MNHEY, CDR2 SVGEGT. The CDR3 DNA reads TGTGCCAGCAGCCGGGGGAGAGTTACCGACAATGAGCAGTTCTTC. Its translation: CASSRGRVTDNEQFF.

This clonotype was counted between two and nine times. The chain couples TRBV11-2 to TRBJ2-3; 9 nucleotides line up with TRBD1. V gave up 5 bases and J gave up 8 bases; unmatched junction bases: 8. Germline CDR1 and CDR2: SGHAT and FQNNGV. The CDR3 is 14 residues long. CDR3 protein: CASSGTGRAGTQYF. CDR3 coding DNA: TGTGCCAGCAGCGGGACAGGGAGGGCCGGTACGCAGTATTTT.

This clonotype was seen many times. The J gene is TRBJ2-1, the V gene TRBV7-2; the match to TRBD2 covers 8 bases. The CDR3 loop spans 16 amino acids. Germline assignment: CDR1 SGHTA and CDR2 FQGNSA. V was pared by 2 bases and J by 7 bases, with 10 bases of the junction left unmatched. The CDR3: CASSLWGLVKRNEQFF. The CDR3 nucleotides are TGTGCCAGCAGCTTATGGGGACTAGTTAAGCGGAATGAGCAGTTCTTC.

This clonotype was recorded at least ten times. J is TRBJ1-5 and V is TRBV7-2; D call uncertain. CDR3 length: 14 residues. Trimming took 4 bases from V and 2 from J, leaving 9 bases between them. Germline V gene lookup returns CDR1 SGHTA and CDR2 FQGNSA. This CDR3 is CASSSSAGNQPQHF. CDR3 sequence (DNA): TGTGCCAGCAGCTCTTCAGCAGGCAATCAGCCCCAGCATTTT.

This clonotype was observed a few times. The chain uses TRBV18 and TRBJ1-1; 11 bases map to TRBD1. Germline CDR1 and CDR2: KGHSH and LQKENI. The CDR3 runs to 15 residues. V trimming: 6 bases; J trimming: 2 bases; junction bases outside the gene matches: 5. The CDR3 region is CASSTGQGANTEAFF. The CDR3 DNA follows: TGTGCCAGCTCCACCGGACAGGGGGCTAACACTGAAGCTTTCTTT.

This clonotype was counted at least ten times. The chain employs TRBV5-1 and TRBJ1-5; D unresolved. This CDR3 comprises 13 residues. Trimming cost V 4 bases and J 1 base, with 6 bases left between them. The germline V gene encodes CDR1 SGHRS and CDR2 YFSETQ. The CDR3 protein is CASSLSSNQPQHF. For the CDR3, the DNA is TGCGCCAGCAGCCTCTCGAGCAATCAGCCCCAGCATTTT.

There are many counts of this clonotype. The CDR3, as DNA: TGTGCTAGTGGTTCCAGGGGTGGTACGCAGTATTTT. This translates into CASGSRGGTQYF. V gene TRBV12-5 combines with J gene TRBJ2-3; D may be TRBD1 (6 bases). The CDR3 extends over 12 amino acids. V gave up 4 bases and J gave up 8 bases, with 10 bases separating them. The germline V gene encodes CDR1 LGHNT and CDR2 FRNRAP.